This T cell receptor beta chain was profiled in a study of T cells after yellow fever vaccination. The germline gives CDR1 SGHAT, CDR2 FQDESV (reference sequence). The CDR3 has 15 amino acids. Trimming cost V 0 bases and J 3 bases, with 11 bases left between them. Concerning this clonotype: Its antigen is not known.

Study-wide points: Overall, a small share of clonotypes was seen in both CD4 and CD8 compartments. The secondary T-cell response peaked on day 5, not day 15, but was weaker. In post-booster samples, most primary-vaccination clones reappeared (approximately 96% CD4, 70% to 90% CD8).

The 5'RACE template-switching step produced TCR cDNA and added a universal primer site and UMIs. One entry per CDR3 protein, called by TCRdb with MiXCR from the 5' RACE reads. The data hold 620,000 or so distinct CDR3 sequences, with 17% observed a single time. V is TRBV11-1 and J is TRBJ1-1; tentatively, D is TRBD1 (5 bases). The material was PBMCs, obtained 5 days after the first yellow fever vaccination. The sequence was obtained from a man between 18 and 29 years old who received the YFV17D yellow fever vaccine. The CDR3 DNA sequence: TGTGCCAGCAGCTTAGCCGGGACTCAGGACACTGAAGCTTTCTTT. Its protein product is CASSLAGTQDTEAFF.